Below are 15 T cell receptor beta chains sequenced from a single sample in a study of pediatric ulcerative colitis. TCRdb's table, derived via immunoSEQ multiplex PCR, lists solely in-frame clones and lacks some. The sample has 44,000 or so clones, 78% seen once. Rectal tissue came from one to two pinch biopsies taken at colonoscopy. The sequenced sample consisted of gut tissue. The source of these receptors is a girl under 18 with moderate ulcerative colitis.

The J gene is TRBJ1-1, the V gene TRBV29-1; a weak D match, TRBD1 (5 bases). The ends were cut back, 6 bases at V and 6 bases at J, with 20 bases in the middle. Germline V gene lookup returns CDR1 SQVTM and CDR2 ANQGSEA. The CDR3 runs 14 residues. The CDR3 region has the DNA TGCAGCGTCGCCTCAGGGATTCGACTTGCTGAAGCTTTCTTT. This gives the protein CSVASGIRLAEAFF.

The V gene is TRBV29-1, the J gene TRBJ2-7, with 8 positions matching TRBD1. Losses at the gene ends were 3 bases for V and 3 bases for J; bases not matched to a gene: 7. Germline CDR1 is SQVTM and CDR2 is ANQGSEA. This CDR3 spans 14 amino acids. CDR3 bases: TGCAGCGTTGACATCGGACAGGGTGTCTACGAGCAGTACTTC. Its translation: CSVDIGQGVYEQYF.

A few counts support this clone. V and J are TRBV28 and TRBJ2-1, with D unclear. Trimming removed 5 bases at V and 6 bases at J, with 8 bases between. The germline V gene has CDR1 MDHEN and CDR2 SYDVKM. This CDR3 comprises 12 residues. The CDR3 DNA is TGTGCCAGCAGTCCTCGAACCAATGAGCAGTTCTTC. Its protein is CASSPRTNEQFF.

The table lists this clone with a count of one. The chain links TRBV7-2 to TRBJ1-1, with no clear D. Germline loops: CDR1 SGHTA, CDR2 FQGNSA. The CDR3 runs 13 residues. The V end was cut by 2 bases, the J end by 1 base, with 5 bases between. CDR3 sequence (DNA): TGTGCCAGCAGCTTAAGCGGGAACACTGAAGCTTTCTTT. Amino acids: CASSLSGNTEAFF.

On this clone: The identical CDR3 is also encoded by other nucleotide sequences in the sample. The rearrangement links TRBV7-8 to TRBJ1-1, with a weak D call TRBD1 (6 bases). Germline CDR1 SGHVS, CDR2 FQNEAQ. V was clipped by 1 base and J by 1 base, with 7 bases between them. The CDR3 consists of 14 residues. In DNA, the CDR3 is TGTGCCAGCAGCTTAGGGGGGGCGAACACTGAAGCTTTCTTT. This encodes CASSLGGANTEAFF. Based on the CDR3 plus reference TRBV7-8 and TRBJ1-1, the full variable domain is GAGVSQSPRYKVAKRGQDVALRCDPISGHVSLFWYQQALGQGPEFLTYFQNEAQLDKSGLPSDRFFAERPEGSVSTLKIQRTQQEDSAVYLCASSLGGANTEAFFGQGTRLTVV.

The rearrangement joins TRBV6-1 to TRBJ1-3; D is unclear. The CDR3 sequence is 13 residues long. Germline lookup yields CDR1 MNHNS and CDR2 SASEGT. Trimming took 6 bases from V and 4 from J, leaving 10 bases between them. The CDR3 sequence: CASRAIQGNTIYF. CDR3 DNA sequence: TGTGCCAGCAGGGCGATCCAAGGAAACACCATATATTTT.

A few counts support this clone. V gene TRBV7-9 combines with J gene TRBJ1-2; D is ambiguous. Germline V gives CDR1 SEHNR, CDR2 FQNEAQ (reference sequence). The CDR3 spans 15 residues. V was pared by 2 bases and J by 3 bases, with 13 bases between. Written as DNA, the CDR3 is TGTGCCAGCAGCTTATCGCGGGGTTGGGACTATGGCTACACCTTC. It specifies CASSLSRGWDYGYTF.

The chain recombines TRBV2 with TRBJ1-4; D gene ambiguous. The CDR3 runs 14 residues. Trimming pared 3 bases from V and 0 bases from J, leaving 5 bases between. Germline V gene lookup returns CDR1 SNHLY and CDR2 FYNNEI. The DNA of the CDR3 is TGTGCCAGCAGTGACATATCAACTAATGAAAAACTGTTTTTT. This sequence encodes CASSDISTNEKLFF.

The chain employs TRBV27 and TRBJ2-3; no reliable D call. The CDR3 spans 14 residues. V was shortened by 6 bases and J by 3 bases, with 13 bases between the two germline ends. Germline V lookup: CDR1 MNHEY, CDR2 SMNVEV (reference sequence). The CDR3 coding sequence is TGTGCCAGCAGGGTCGGAGTAACTACAGATACGCAGTATTTT. This codes for CASRVGVTTDTQYF.

The V and J genes are TRBV5-4 and TRBJ1-4, with D possibly being TRBD1 (5 bases). The CDR3 is 14 residues long. V gave up 3 bases and J gave up 6 bases, with 12 bases separating them. Germline loops: CDR1 SGHNT, CDR2 YYREEE (reference sequence). Here the CDR3 reads CASSSRGSDEKLFF. The CDR3 region has the DNA TGTGCCAGCAGCTCCCGGGGGTCGGATGAAAAACTGTTTTTT.

The chain recombines TRBV4-3 with TRBJ1-6; tentative D call: TRBD1 (5 bases). Trimming shortened V by 0 bases and J by 6 bases, and 18 bases separated the two germline ends. This CDR3 contains 18 residues. Germline CDR1 reads LGHNA; CDR2 reads YSLEER. The CDR3 protein is CASSQEGGGDGPNSPLHF. CDR3 DNA: TGCGCCAGCAGCCAAGAGGGGGGTGGAGACGGTCCTAATTCACCCCTCCACTTT.

The sample holds a few counts of this clone. The J gene is TRBJ2-4, the V gene TRBV27; the D gene is possibly TRBD2 (7 bases). The germline gives CDR1 MNHEY, CDR2 SMNVEV (reference sequence). The CDR3 is made up of 13 amino acids. V lost 5 bases and J 10 bases, leaving 15 bases between the germline ends. Here the CDR3 reads CASSVNREGIQYF. The CDR3 coding sequence is TGTGCCAGCAGTGTCAACAGGGAGGGGATTCAGTACTTC.

The gene calls are TRBV5-1 and TRBJ2-1, with 14 bases aligning to TRBD2. CDR1 is SGHRS and CDR2 is YFSETQ in the germline V gene. The trim removed 4 bases at V and 5 bases at J, leaving 5 bases unmatched. CDR3 size: 16 residues. This chain's CDR3 is CASSQTSGGANNEQFF. In nucleotides, the CDR3 is TGCGCCAGCAGCCAGACTAGCGGGGGGGCGAACAATGAGCAGTTCTTC.

The chain recombines TRBV5-6 with TRBJ2-3; TRBD2 agrees at 7 bases. Germline lookup yields CDR1 SGHDT and CDR2 YYEEEE. This CDR3 has 14 residues. The V gene end was trimmed by 0 bases and the J gene end by 6 bases; junction bases not matched to a gene: 4. Here the CDR3 reads CASSLEAGADTQYF. The CDR3 bases are TGTGCCAGCAGCTTGGAGGCGGGAGCGGATACGCAGTATTTT.

V and J are TRBV9 and TRBJ1-6; unclear D gene. V lost 5 bases and J lost 7, with 16 bases in between. CDR1 and CDR2 (germline): SGDLS, YYNGEE. CDR3 length: 15 amino acids. Written as DNA, the CDR3 is TGTGCCAGCAGTGCCATGGGGTCTATCAATTCACCCCTCCACTTT. This translates into CASSAMGSINSPLHF.